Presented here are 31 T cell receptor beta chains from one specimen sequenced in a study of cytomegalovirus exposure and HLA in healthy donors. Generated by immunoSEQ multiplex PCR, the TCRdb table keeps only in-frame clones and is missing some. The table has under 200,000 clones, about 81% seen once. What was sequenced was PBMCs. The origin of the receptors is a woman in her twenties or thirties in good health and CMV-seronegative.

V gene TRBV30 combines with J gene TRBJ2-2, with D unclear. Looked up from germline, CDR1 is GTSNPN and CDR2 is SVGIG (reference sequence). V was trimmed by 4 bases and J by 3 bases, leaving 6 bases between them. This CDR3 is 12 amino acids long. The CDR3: CAWTVHTGELFF. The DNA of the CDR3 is TGTGCCTGGACGGTCCACACCGGGGAGCTGTTTTTT.

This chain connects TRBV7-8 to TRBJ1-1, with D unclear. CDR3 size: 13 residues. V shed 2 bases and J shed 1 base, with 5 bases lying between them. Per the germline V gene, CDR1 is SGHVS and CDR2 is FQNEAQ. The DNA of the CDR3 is TGTGCCAGCAGCTTAACGAGGAACACTGAAGCTTTCTTT. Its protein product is CASSLTRNTEAFF.

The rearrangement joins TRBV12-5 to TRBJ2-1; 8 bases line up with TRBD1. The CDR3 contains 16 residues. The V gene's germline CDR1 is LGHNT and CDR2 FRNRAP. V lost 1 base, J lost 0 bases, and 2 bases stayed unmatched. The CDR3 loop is CASGLGDRSSYNEQFF. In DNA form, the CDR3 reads TGTGCTAGTGGTTTGGGGGACAGGAGCTCCTACAATGAGCAGTTCTTC.

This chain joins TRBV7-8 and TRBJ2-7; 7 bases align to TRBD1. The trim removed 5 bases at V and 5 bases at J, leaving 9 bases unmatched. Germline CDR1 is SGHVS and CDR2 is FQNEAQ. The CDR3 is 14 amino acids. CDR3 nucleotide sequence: TGTGCCAGCAGCCCCAGCCCAGGGGGTAACGAGCAGTACTTC. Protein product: CASSPSPGGNEQYF.

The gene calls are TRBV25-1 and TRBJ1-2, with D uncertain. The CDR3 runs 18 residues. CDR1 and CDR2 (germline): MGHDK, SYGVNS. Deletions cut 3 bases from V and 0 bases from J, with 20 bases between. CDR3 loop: CASSEGNLVREANYGYTF. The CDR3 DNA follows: TGTGCCAGCAGTGAGGGGAATTTAGTTAGGGAGGCTAACTATGGCTACACCTTC.

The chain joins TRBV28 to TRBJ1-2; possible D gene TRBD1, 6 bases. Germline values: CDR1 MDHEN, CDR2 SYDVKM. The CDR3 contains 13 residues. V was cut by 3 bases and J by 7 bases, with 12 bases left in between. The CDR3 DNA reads TGTGCCAGCAGTTTCCAGGGGAGGGGTGGCTACACCTTC. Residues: CASSFQGRGGYTF.

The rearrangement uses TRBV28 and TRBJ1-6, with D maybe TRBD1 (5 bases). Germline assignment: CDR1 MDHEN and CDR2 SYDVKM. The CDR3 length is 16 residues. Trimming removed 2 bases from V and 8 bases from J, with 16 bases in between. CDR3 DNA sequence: TGTGCCAGCAGTTTAATTGTACGGGGGAGGTATTCACCCCTCCACTTT. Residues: CASSLIVRGRYSPLHF.

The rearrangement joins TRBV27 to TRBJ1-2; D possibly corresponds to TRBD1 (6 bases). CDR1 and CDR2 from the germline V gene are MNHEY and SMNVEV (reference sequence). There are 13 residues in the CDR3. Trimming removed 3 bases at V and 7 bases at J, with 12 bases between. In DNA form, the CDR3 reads TGTGCCAGCAGTTTTACAGGGACGAGTGGCTACACCTTC. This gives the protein CASSFTGTSGYTF.

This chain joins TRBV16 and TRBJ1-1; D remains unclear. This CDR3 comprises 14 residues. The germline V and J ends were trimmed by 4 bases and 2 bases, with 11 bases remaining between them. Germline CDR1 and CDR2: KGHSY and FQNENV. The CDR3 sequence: CASSRNSQNTEAFF. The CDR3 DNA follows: TGTGCCAGCAGCCGAAACAGTCAAAACACTGAAGCTTTCTTT.

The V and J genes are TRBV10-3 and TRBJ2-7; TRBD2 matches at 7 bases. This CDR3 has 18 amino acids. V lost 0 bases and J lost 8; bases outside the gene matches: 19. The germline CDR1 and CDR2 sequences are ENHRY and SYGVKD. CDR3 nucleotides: TGTGCCATCAGTGAGTCGGGGGAGGGGCAGGCGACCGGGTGGCAGCAGTACTTC. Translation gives CAISESGEGQATGWQQYF.

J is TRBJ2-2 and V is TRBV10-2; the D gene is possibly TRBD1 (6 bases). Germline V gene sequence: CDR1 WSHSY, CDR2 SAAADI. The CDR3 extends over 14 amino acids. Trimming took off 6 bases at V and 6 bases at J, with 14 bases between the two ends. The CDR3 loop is CASRSTGRSGELFF. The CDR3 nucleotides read TGCGCCAGCAGATCCACAGGGCGATCCGGGGAGCTGTTTTTT.

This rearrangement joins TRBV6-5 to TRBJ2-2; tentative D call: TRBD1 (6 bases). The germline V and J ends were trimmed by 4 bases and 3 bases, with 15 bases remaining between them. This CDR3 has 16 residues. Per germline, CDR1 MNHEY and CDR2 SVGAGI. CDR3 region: CASSLAQGPYTGELFF. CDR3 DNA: TGTGCCAGCAGTTTGGCTCAGGGGCCCTACACCGGGGAGCTGTTTTTT.

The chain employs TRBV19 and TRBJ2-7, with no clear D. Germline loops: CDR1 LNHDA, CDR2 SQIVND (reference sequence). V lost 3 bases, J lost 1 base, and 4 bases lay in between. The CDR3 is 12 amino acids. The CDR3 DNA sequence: TGTGCCAGTAGTATCCGTTCCTACGAGCAGTACTTC. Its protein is CASSIRSYEQYF.

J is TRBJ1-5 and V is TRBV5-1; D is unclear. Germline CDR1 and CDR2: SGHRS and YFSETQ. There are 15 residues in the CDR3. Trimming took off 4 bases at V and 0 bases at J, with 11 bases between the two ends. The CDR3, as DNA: TGCGCCAGCAGCGTGGACGGTGTTAGCAATCAGCCCCAGCATTTT. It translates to CASSVDGVSNQPQHF. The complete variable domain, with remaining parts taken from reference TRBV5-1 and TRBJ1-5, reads KAGVTQTPRYLIKTRGQQVTLSCSPISGHRSVSWYQQTPGQGLQFLFEYFSETQRNKGNFPGRFSGRQFSNSRSEMNVSTLELGDSALYLCASSVDGVSNQPQHFGDGTRLSIL.

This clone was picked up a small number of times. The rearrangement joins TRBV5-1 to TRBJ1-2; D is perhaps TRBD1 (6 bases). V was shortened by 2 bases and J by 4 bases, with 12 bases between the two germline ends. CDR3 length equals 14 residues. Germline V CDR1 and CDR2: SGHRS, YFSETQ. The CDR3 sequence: CASSFAGTSYGYTF. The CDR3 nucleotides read TGCGCCAGCAGCTTTGCCGGGACATCCTATGGCTACACCTTC.

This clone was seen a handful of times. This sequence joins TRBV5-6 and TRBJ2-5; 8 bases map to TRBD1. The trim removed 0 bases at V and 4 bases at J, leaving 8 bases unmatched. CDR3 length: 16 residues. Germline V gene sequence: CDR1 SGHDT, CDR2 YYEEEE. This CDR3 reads CASSLAAQQGGETQYF. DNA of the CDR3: TGTGCCAGCAGCTTGGCCGCCCAACAGGGGGGAGAGACCCAGTACTTC.

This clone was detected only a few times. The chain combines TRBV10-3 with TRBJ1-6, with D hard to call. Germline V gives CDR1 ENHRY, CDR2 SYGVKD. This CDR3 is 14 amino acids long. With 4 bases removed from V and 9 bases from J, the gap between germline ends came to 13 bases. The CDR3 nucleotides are TGTGCCATCAGTGGGCGGGAGGGTGGTTCACCCCTCCACTTT. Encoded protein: CAISGREGGSPLHF.

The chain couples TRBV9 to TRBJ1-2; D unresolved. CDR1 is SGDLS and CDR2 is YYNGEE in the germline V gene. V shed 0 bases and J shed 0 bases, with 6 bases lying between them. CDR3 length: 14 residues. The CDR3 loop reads CASSVGGANYGYTF. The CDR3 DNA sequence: TGTGCCAGCAGCGTAGGGGGAGCTAACTATGGCTACACCTTC.

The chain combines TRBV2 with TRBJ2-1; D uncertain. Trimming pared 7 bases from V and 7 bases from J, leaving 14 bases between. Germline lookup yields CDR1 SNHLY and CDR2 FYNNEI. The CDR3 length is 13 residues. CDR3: CASNHPRRNEQFF. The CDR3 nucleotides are TGTGCCAGCAACCACCCCCGCCGGAATGAGCAGTTCTTC.

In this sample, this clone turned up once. The CDR3 DNA is TGTGCCAGCAGCTTGGTCGTGCGGGCCGAGCAGGGGGAGCTGTTTTTT. This sequence encodes CASSLVVRAEQGELFF. This rearrangement joins TRBV5-6 to TRBJ2-2; the D gene is possibly TRBD2 (5 bases). Trimming shortened V by 0 bases and J by 8 bases, and 17 bases separated the two germline ends. The CDR3 sequence is 16 residues long. In germline, CDR1 is SGHDT, CDR2 YYEEEE.

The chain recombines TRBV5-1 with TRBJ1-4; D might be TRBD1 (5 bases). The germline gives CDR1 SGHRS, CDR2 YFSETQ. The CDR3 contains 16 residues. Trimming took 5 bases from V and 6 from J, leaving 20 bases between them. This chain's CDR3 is CASSPWAGYGDEKLFF. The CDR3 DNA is TGCGCCAGCAGTCCCTGGGCAGGGTATGGCGATGAAAAACTGTTTTTT.

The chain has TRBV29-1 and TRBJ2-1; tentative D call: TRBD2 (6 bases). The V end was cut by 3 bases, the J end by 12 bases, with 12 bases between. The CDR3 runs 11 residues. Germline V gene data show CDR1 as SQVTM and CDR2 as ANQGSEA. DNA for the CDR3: TGCAGCGTTGATTCAAGAGCGGGGCAGTTCTTC. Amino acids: CSVDSRAGQFF.

The CDR3 spells CASSLDRTRAQETQYF. DNA for the CDR3: TGCGCCAGCAGCTTGGACAGGACTAGGGCTCAAGAGACCCAGTACTTC. This chain joins TRBV5-1 and TRBJ2-5; 7 nucleotides align to TRBD2. Unmatched junction bases numbered 7, after V lost 0 bases and J lost 2 bases. The CDR3 contains 16 residues. CDR1 and CDR2 (germline): SGHRS, YFSETQ.

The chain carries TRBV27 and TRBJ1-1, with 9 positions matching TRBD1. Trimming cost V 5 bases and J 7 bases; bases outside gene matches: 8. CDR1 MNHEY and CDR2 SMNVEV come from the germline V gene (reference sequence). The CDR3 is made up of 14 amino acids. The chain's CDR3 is CASSPGTGLIEAFF. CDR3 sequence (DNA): TGTGCCAGCAGTCCGGGGACAGGGCTTATTGAAGCTTTCTTT.

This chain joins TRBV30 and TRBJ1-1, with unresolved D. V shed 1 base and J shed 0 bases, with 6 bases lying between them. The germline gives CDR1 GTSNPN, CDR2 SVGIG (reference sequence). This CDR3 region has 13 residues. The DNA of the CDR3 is TGTGCCTGGAGTGCGCAGGTGAACACTGAAGCTTTCTTT. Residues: CAWSAQVNTEAFF.

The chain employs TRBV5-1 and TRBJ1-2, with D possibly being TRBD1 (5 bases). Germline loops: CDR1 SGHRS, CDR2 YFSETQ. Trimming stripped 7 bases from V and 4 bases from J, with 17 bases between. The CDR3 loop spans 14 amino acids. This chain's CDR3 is CASRPSSGGYGYTF. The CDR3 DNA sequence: TGCGCCAGCCGCCCCTCCTCGGGGGGCTATGGCTACACCTTC.

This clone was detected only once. The CDR3 DNA is TGTGCCAGCGCCCCGGACATTTCTAACTATGGCTACACCTTC. The encoded protein is CASAPDISNYGYTF. The chain combines TRBV28 with TRBJ1-2; D might be TRBD1 (5 bases). This CDR3 comprises 14 residues. In germline, CDR1 is MDHEN, CDR2 SYDVKM. Trimming shortened V by 8 bases and J by 0 bases, and 13 bases separated the two germline ends.

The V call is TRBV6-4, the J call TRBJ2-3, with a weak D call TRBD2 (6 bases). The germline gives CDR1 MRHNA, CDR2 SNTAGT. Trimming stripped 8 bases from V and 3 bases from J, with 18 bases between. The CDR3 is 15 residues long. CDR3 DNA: TGTGCCAGCGCTGAAGGGAGCGCGGGAACAGATACGCAGTATTTT. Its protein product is CASAEGSAGTDTQYF.

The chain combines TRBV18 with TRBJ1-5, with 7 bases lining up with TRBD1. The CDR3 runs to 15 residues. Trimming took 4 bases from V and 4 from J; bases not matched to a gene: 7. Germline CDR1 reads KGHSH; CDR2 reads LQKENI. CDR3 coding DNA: TGTGCCAGCTCACTAACGGGACAGAAGAATCAGCCCCAGCATTTT. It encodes CASSLTGQKNQPQHF.

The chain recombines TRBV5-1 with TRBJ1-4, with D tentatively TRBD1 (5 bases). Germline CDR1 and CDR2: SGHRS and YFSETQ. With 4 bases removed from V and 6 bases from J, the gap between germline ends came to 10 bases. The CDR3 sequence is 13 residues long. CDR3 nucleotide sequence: TGCGCCAGCAGCCCGGGGGGTGATGAAAAACTGTTTTTT. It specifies CASSPGGDEKLFF.

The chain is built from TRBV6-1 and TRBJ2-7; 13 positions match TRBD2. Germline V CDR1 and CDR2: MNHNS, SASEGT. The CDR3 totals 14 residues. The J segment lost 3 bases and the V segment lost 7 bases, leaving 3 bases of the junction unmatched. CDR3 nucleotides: TGTGCCAGCACGGGGACTAGCGGGAACTACGAGCAGTACTTC. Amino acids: CASTGTSGNYEQYF.